Listed below are T cell receptor beta chains from one sample, sequenced in a study of blood T cell repertoires in COVID-19. Here immunoSEQ multiplex PCR was the method, and the copy in TCRdb shows in-frame clones only, minus some. The sample lists over 400,000 clones, around nine tenths seen once, with 7.8% in the top ten. Source material: peripheral blood. These receptor sequences come from a woman between 50 and 59 years old with COVID-19, enrolled during active disease. The conserved cysteine and the conserved F or W are not part of the CDR3 here.

TRBJ2-2	TRBV19	ASKPGRVTANTGELF
TRBJ1-4	TRBV7-2	ASSLGGGNEKLF
TRBJ1-1	TRBV6-5	ASGKGGEAF
TRBJ2-3	TRBV9	ASSPTSGPWVDTQY
TRBJ1-2	TRBV7-2	ASSPGGSWGYT
TRBJ2-1	TRBV10-3	AISESFYPQGLAGNEQF
TRBJ2-7	TRBV18	ASSPRDSYYEQY
TRBJ1-1	TRBV29-1	SVGGRVNTEAF
TRBJ2-7	TRBV2	ASRAMTGTTYEQY
TRBJ1-2	TRBV4-2	ASSLNQGAGGYT
TRBJ1-5	TRBV3-1/TRBV3-2	ASSQDRYSNQPQH
TRBJ2-3	TRBV24-1	ATSDQRAEAGGGTDTQY
TRBJ1-3	TRBV29-1	SFRGSGSGNTIY
TRBJ2-7	TRBV7-9	ASSLGWDSETVEQY
TRBJ2-3	TRBV9	ASSRTGEGTDTQY
TRBJ1-1	TRBV2	ASSELSGTANTEAF
TRBJ2-3	TRBV2	ASSEALALAGMGTDTQY
TRBJ1-3	TRBV2	ASSEIEGNTIY
TRBJ1-2	TRBV13	ASSLDRGRGYGYT
TRBJ2-2	TRBV30	AWSAWTGGFTGELF
TRBJ1-2	TRBV9	ASSVTGNWGGGLYGYT
TRBJ1-4	TRBV19	ASSPTTGISATNEKLF
TRBJ1-2	TRBV11-2	ASSLDGGSNYGYT
TRBJ2-3	TRBV7-3	ASSYDDRMGSDTQY
TRBJ1-2	TRBV2	ASSGPPGDDGYT
TRBJ1-1	TRBV7-9	ASSLAPGNTEAF
TRBJ2-3	TRBV24-1	ATSGDLGDTQY
TRBJ2-7	TRBV6-5	ASGRVYEQY
TRBJ1-2	TRBV19	ASRRSGTGNYGYT
TRBJ1-5	TRBV24-1	ATRTGGNQPQH
TRBJ2-2	TRBV4-1	ASSQVIAAEVGELF
TRBJ1-5	TRBV11-2	ASSLNSGNQPQH
TRBJ1-2	TRBV10-2	ASSEPGQGAHGYT
TRBJ2-7	TRBV7-9	ASSTTSYEQY
TRBJ1-1	TRBV5-1	ASRSMGGSTEAF
TRBJ1-2	TRBV6-5	ASSRGQNYGYT
TRBJ2-1	TRBV18	ASSRLAGGHNEQF
TRBJ2-2	TRBV28	AISRGGRTGELF
TRBJ1-1	TRBV4-1	ASSQEGQELLSAEAF
TRBJ2-2	TRBV15	ATSPTGTSGTGELF
TRBJ2-1	TRBV20-1	SAPTGGEQF
TRBJ1-1	TRBV19	ASLRGTEAF
TRBJ1-4	TRBV30	AWSTSGNVFNEKLF
TRBJ1-6	TRBV6-2/TRBV6-3	ASSRGNSPLH
TRBJ1-1	TRBV6-5	ASRDSQGRTEAF
TRBJ1-2	TRBV30	AWRGGEEYGYT
TRBJ1-2	TRBV29-1	SVGGTAETNYYGYT
TRBJ1-6	TRBV4-1	ASSQATGSDSPLH
TRBJ1-2	TRBV21-1	ASSKTGRGPSYNYGYT
TRBJ2-7	TRBV5-4	ASSSRVADDKQY
TRBJ2-1	TRBV7-6	ASKGQGDEQF
TRBJ2-1	TRBV6-5	ASSKTGGDYNEQF
TRBJ1-1	TRBV12-3/TRBV12-4	ASSLAGYTEAF
TRBJ2-3	TRBV5-1	ASSLATGDTQY